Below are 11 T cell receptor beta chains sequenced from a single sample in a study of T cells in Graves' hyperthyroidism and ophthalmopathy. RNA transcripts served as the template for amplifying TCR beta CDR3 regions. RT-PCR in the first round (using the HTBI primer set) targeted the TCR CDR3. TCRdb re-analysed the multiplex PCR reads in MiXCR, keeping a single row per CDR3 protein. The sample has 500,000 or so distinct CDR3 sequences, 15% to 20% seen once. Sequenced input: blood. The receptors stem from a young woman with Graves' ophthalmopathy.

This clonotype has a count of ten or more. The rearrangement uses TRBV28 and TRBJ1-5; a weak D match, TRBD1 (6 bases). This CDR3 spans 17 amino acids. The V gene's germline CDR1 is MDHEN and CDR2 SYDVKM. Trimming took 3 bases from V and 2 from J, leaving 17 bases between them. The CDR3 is CASSFLTGNSGNQPQHF. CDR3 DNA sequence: TGTGCCAGCAGTTTTTTAACAGGGAATTCGGGCAATCAGCCCCAGCATTTT. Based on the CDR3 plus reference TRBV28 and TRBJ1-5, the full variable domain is DVKVTQSSRYLVKRTGEKVFLECVQDMDHENMFWYRQDPGLGLRLIYFSYDVKMKEKGDIPEGYSVSREKKERFSLILESASTNQTSMYLCASSFLTGNSGNQPQHFGDGTRLSIL.

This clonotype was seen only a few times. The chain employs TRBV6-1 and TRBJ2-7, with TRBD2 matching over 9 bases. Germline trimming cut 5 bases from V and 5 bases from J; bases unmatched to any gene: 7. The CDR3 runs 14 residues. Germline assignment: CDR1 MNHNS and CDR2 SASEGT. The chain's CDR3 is CASSYGTSTHEQYF. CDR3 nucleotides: TGTGCCAGCAGTTACGGGACTAGCACCCACGAGCAGTACTTC.

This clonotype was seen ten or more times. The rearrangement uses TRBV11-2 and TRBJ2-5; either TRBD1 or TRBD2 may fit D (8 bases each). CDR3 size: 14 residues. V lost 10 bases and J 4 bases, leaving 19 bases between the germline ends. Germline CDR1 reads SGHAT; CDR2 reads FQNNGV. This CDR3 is CATGGTGAGETQYF. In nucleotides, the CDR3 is TGTGCCACGGGAGGGACAGGAGCTGGAGAGACCCAGTACTTC.

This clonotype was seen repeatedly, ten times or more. The CDR3 sequence is CAIRTAASGTDTQYF. Here the CDR3 DNA reads TGTGCCATCAGAACGGCGGCTAGCGGCACAGATACGCAGTATTTT. V usage is TRBV10-3 and J usage is TRBJ2-3, with D maybe TRBD2 (6 bases). Trimming stripped 6 bases from V and 1 base from J, with 14 bases between. This CDR3 contains 15 residues. Germline assignment: CDR1 ENHRY and CDR2 SYGVKD.

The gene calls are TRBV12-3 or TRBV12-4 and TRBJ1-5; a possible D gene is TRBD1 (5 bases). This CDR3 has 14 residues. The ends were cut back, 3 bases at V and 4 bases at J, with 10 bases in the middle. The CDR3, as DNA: TGTGCCAGCAGTTTGAACAGGCCTAATCAGCCCCAGCATTTT. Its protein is CASSLNRPNQPQHF.

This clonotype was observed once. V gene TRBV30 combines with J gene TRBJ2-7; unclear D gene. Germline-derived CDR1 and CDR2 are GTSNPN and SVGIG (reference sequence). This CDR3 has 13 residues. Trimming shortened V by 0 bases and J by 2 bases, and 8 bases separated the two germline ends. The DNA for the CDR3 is TGTGCCTGGAGTGTAGGCAGTCCCTACGAGCAGTACTTC. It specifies CAWSVGSPYEQYF. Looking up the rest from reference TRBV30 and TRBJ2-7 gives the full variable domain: SQTIHQWPATLVQPVGSPLSLECTVEGTSNPNLYWYRQAAGRGLQLLFYSVGIGQISSEVPQNLSASRPQDRQFILSSKKLLLSDSGFYLCAWSVGSPYEQYFGPGTRLTVT.

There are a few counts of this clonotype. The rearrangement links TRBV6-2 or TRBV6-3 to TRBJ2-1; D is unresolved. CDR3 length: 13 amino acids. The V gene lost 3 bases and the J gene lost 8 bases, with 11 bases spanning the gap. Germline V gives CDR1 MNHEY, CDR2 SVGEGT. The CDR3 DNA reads TGTGCCAGCAGTTATGCTCGGCCCGATGAGCAGTTCTTC. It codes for CASSYARPDEQFF.

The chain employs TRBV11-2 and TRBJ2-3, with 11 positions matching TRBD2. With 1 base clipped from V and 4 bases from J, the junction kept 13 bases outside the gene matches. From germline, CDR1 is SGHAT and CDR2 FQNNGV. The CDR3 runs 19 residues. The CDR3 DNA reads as TGTGCCAGCAGCTTAGTGGCAGGAAATAGCGGGAGGGCTGCAGATACGCAGTATTTT. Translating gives CASSLVAGNSGRAADTQYF.

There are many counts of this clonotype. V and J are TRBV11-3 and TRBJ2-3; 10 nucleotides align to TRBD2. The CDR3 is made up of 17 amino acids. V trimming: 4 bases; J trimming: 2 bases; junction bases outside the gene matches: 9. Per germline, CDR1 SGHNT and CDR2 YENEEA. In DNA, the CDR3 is TGTGCCAGCAGCTCCCCGGACAGCGGGAGGGACACAGATACGCAGTATTTT. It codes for CASSSPDSGRDTDTQYF. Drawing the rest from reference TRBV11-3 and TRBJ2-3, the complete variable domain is EAGVVQSPRYKIIEKKQPVAFWCNPISGHNTLYWYLQNLGQGPELLIRYENEEAVDDSQLPKDRFSAERLKGVDSTLKIQPAELGDSAVYLCASSSPDSGRDTDTQYFGPGTRLTVL.

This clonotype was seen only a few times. The CDR3 sequence: CASSAGTASGNTIYF. CDR3 DNA: TGTGCCAGCAGTGCTGGGACAGCCTCTGGAAACACCATATATTTT. The J gene is TRBJ1-3, the V gene TRBV3-1, with 7 bases aligning to TRBD1. CDR1 and CDR2 (germline): LGHDT, YNNKEL (reference sequence). The CDR3 runs 15 residues. Trimming took 6 bases from V and 0 from J; bases not matched to a gene: 5.

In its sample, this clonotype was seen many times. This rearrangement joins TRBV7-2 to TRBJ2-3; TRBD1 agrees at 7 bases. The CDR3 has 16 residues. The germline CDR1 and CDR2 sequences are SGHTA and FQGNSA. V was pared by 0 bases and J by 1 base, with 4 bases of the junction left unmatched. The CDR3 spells CASSLAPGGRTDTQYF. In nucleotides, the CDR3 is TGTGCCAGCAGCTTAGCGCCAGGGGGACGCACAGATACGCAGTATTTT. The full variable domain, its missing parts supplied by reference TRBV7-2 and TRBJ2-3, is GAGVSQSPSNKVTEKGKDVELRCDPISGHTALYWYRQSLGQGLEFLIYFQGNSAPDKSGLPSDRFSAERTGGSVSTLTIQRTQQEDSAVYLCASSLAPGGRTDTQYFGPGTRLTVL.